These T cell receptor beta chains were read from a single sample in a study of blood T cell repertoires in COVID-19. Data came from immunoSEQ multiplex PCR; TCRdb stores just in-frame clones and leaves some out. Of roughly 100,000 clones listed, 82% are singletons. Sequencing was carried out using peripheral blood. Receptors were obtained from a man aged 55 to 70 with acute or convalescent COVID-19. Both conserved end residues are part of each CDR3. D genes are given only for firm matches. Where a row states a size, it is once, few, many or the class of an expanded clone; other rows omit it.

D: TRBD2; J: TRBJ2-3; size: NA; V: TRBV7-3; CDR3: CASSPVAGGADTQYF; DNA: TGTGCCAGCAGCCCAGTAGCGGGAGGCGCAGATACGCAGTATTTT
D: NA; J: TRBJ2-7; size: NA; V: TRBV5-4; CDR3: CASSLNQGGREQYF; DNA: TGTGCCAGCAGCTTGAACCAGGGTGGGCGCGAGCAGTACTTC
D: TRBD1; J: TRBJ1-6; size: many; V: TRBV5-6; CDR3: CASGRDSFPGSALHF; DNA: TGTGCCAGCGGCCGGGACAGCTTCCCGGGTTCGGCCCTCCACTTT
D: NA; J: TRBJ1-2; size: NA; V: TRBV27; CDR3: CASSLSGEGYTF; DNA: TGTGCCAGCAGTTTATCTGGGGAGGGCTACACCTTC
D: TRBD1; J: TRBJ1-4; size: NA; V: TRBV11-2; CDR3: CASSPDRGIPKLFF; DNA: TGTGCCAGCAGCCCCGACAGGGGAATTCCAAAACTGTTTTTT
D: TRBD1; J: TRBJ1-4; size: NA; V: TRBV28; CDR3: CASSLPGQGGEKLFF; DNA: TGTGCCAGCAGTTTGCCGGGACAGGGTGGGGAAAAACTGTTTTTT
D: TRBD1; J: TRBJ1-3; size: NA; V: TRBV5-4; CDR3: CASSLRQGARGNTIYF; DNA: TGTGCCAGCAGCTTGAGGCAGGGGGCGCGAGGAAACACCATATATTTT
D: NA; J: TRBJ2-1; size: NA; V: TRBV14; CDR3: CASSQVAGLYNEQFF; DNA: TGTGCCAGCAGCCAAGTGGCGGGCCTCTACAATGAGCAGTTCTTC
D: TRBD1; J: TRBJ2-7; size: NA; V: TRBV7-3; CDR3: CASSRDGTGGYEQYF; DNA: TGTGCCAGCAGCCGAGACGGGACAGGGGGGTACGAGCAGTACTTC
D: NA; J: TRBJ2-5; size: few; V: TRBV20-1; CDR3: CSALREETQYF; DNA: TGCAGTGCGCTCAGGGAAGAGACCCAGTACTTC
D: NA; J: TRBJ1-4; size: NA; V: TRBV19; CDR3: CASTDRTDNEKLFF; DNA: TGTGCCAGTACCGACCGAACAGATAATGAAAAACTGTTTTTT
D: NA; J: TRBJ2-7; size: NA; V: TRBV25-1; CDR3: CATEARDFWAYEQYF; DNA: TGTGCCACAGAGGCCCGGGACTTTTGGGCCTACGAGCAGTACTTC
D: TRBD2; J: TRBJ2-5; size: NA; V: TRBV3-1/TRBV3-2; CDR3: CASSQVGLAGGETQYF; DNA: TGTGCCAGCAGCCAAGTCGGGCTAGCGGGAGGAGAGACCCAGTACTTC
D: TRBD2; J: TRBJ2-1; size: NA; V: TRBV7-9; CDR3: CASSSPGLAGNNEQFF; DNA: TGTGCCAGCAGCTCGCCGGGACTAGCGGGGAACAATGAGCAGTTCTTC
D: NA; J: TRBJ2-2; size: NA; V: TRBV5-1; CDR3: CASSRQGRAGELFF; DNA: TGCGCCAGCAGCAGACAGGGGAGGGCCGGGGAGCTGTTTTTT
D: NA; J: TRBJ2-3; size: NA; V: TRBV7-9; CDR3: CASSPDRRDTQYF; DNA: TGTGCCAGCAGCCCCGACAGGAGGGATACGCAGTATTTT
D: NA; J: TRBJ2-5; size: few; V: TRBV30; CDR3: CAWSQNSGETQYF; DNA: TGTGCCTGGAGTCAAAACTCGGGGGAGACCCAGTACTTC
D: TRBD1; J: TRBJ1-4; size: NA; V: TRBV11-2; CDR3: CASTETGGYEKLFF; DNA: TGTGCCAGCACCGAGACAGGGGGTTATGAAAAACTGTTTTTT
D: TRBD1; J: TRBJ1-3; size: NA; V: TRBV5-1; CDR3: CASSYSGTGSGNTIYF; DNA: TGCGCCAGCAGCTACTCCGGGACAGGGTCTGGAAACACCATATATTTT
D: NA; J: TRBJ2-3; size: NA; V: TRBV6-2/TRBV6-3; CDR3: CASSPRVADTDTQYF; DNA: TGTGCCAGCAGCCCTAGGGTAGCGGACACAGATACGCAGTATTTT
D: TRBD2; J: TRBJ2-3; size: NA; V: TRBV6-2/TRBV6-3; CDR3: CASSYPTSGRGGTDTQYF; DNA: TGTGCCAGCAGTTACCCCACTAGCGGGAGGGGCGGCACAGATACGCAGTATTTT
D: NA; J: TRBJ2-3; size: once; V: TRBV9; CDR3: CASSVGGTDTQYF; DNA: TGTGCCAGCAGCGTAGGAGGCACAGATACGCAGTATTTT
D: NA; J: TRBJ1-4; size: few; V: TRBV3-1/TRBV3-2; CDR3: CASSQRGTNEKLFF; DNA: TGTGCCAGCAGCCAACGGGGGACTAATGAAAAACTGTTTTTT
D: NA; J: TRBJ1-1; size: NA; V: TRBV5-1; CDR3: CASSLRQRRGEDTEAFF; DNA: TGCGCCAGCAGCCTACGCCAGAGGAGGGGCGAAGACACTGAAGCTTTCTTT
D: TRBD1; J: TRBJ2-2; size: NA; V: TRBV7-3; CDR3: CASSPVGTGGSGELFF; DNA: TGTGCCAGCAGCCCCGTCGGGACAGGGGGATCCGGGGAGCTGTTTTTT
D: NA; J: TRBJ1-4; size: NA; V: TRBV19; CDR3: CASSIPQDNNEKLFF; DNA: TGTGCCAGTAGTATCCCCCAGGACAATAATGAAAAACTGTTTTTT
D: TRBD1; J: TRBJ1-1; size: NA; V: TRBV4-2; CDR3: CASSQRDSEAFF; DNA: TGTGCCAGCAGCCAACGGGACAGTGAAGCTTTCTTT
D: TRBD1; J: TRBJ1-4; size: NA; V: TRBV7-9; CDR3: CASSPGTGDEKLFF; DNA: TGTGCCAGCAGCCCAGGGACAGGGGACGAAAAACTGTTTTTT
D: NA; J: TRBJ2-6; size: once; V: TRBV5-3; CDR3: CASLWTVLSGANVLTF; DNA: TGTGCCAGTCTTTGGACAGTCCTCTCTGGGGCCAACGTCCTGACTTTC
D: TRBD1; J: TRBJ1-2; size: few; V: TRBV19; CDR3: CASSIVWDSSNYGYTF; DNA: TGTGCCAGTAGTATAGTTTGGGACAGTTCTAACTATGGCTACACCTTC
D: NA; J: TRBJ1-2; size: NA; V: TRBV4-3; CDR3: CASSQDLRGIGYTF; DNA: TGCGCCAGCAGCCAAGATTTGAGAGGGATTGGCTACACCTTC
D: NA; J: TRBJ2-1; size: NA; V: TRBV12-3/TRBV12-4; CDR3: CASSRSSYNEQFF; DNA: TGTGCCAGCAGCAGATCCTCCTACAATGAGCAGTTCTTC
D: TRBD2; J: TRBJ2-7; size: NA; V: TRBV4-1; CDR3: CASSQDSPTSGDSYEQYF; DNA: TGCGCCAGCAGCCAAGATTCCCCGACTAGCGGGGACTCCTACGAGCAGTACTTC
D: TRBD1; J: TRBJ1-5; size: NA; V: TRBV11-2; CDR3: CASSLGQPNQPQHF; DNA: TGTGCCAGCAGCTTGGGACAGCCCAATCAGCCCCAGCATTTT
D: TRBD1; J: TRBJ1-1; size: NA; V: TRBV11-3; CDR3: CASSLGGTGGTEAFF; DNA: TGTGCCAGCAGCTTAGGCGGGACAGGGGGGACTGAAGCTTTCTTT
D: TRBD2; J: TRBJ2-5; size: NA; V: TRBV30; CDR3: CASRLAGVETQYF; DNA: TGTGCCAGCAGACTAGCGGGAGTAGAGACCCAGTACTTC
D: TRBD1; J: TRBJ2-7; size: NA; V: TRBV24-1; CDR3: CATSDPGGQQYF; DNA: TGTGCCACCAGTGATCCAGGGGGCCAGCAGTACTTC
D: TRBD1; J: TRBJ1-4; size: NA; V: TRBV5-1; CDR3: CASSLATGVRGEKLFF; DNA: TGCGCCAGCAGCTTGGCTACAGGGGTGAGGGGTGAAAAACTGTTTTTT
D: NA; J: TRBJ2-7; size: NA; V: TRBV11-2; CDR3: CASSSTLLAYEQYF; DNA: TGTGCCAGCAGCTCCACCTTACTGGCCTACGAGCAGTACTTC
D: NA; J: TRBJ2-1; size: NA; V: TRBV15; CDR3: CATSRDSGVSYNEQFF; DNA: TGTGCCACCAGCAGAGATTCCGGGGTCTCCTACAATGAGCAGTTCTTC
D: NA; J: TRBJ1-4; size: NA; V: TRBV28; CDR3: CASSLGTGGKLFF; DNA: TGTGCCAGCAGTTTAGGGACTGGAGGGAAACTGTTTTTT
D: TRBD1; J: TRBJ1-5; size: once; V: TRBV28; CDR3: CASSPGGQGRTQPQHF; DNA: TGTGCCAGCAGTCCAGGGGGACAGGGGAGAACTCAGCCCCAGCATTTT
D: TRBD2; J: TRBJ2-3; size: NA; V: TRBV6-5; CDR3: CASSYSTSGATDTQYF; DNA: TGTGCCAGCAGTTACTCAACTAGCGGGGCGACAGATACGCAGTATTTT
D: TRBD1; J: TRBJ2-7; size: NA; V: TRBV10-3; CDR3: CAITPTGGPYEQYF; DNA: TGTGCCATCACCCCGACAGGGGGCCCCTACGAGCAGTACTTC
D: TRBD1; J: TRBJ1-1; size: few; V: TRBV11-1; CDR3: CASSSDTGGAFF; DNA: TGTGCCAGCAGCTCAGACACAGGGGGAGCTTTCTTT
D: TRBD2; J: TRBJ2-3; size: NA; V: TRBV5-4; CDR3: CATYPGGAGGTDTQYF; DNA: TGTGCCACCTACCCCGGGGGAGCGGGGGGGACAGATACGCAGTATTTT
D: NA; J: TRBJ1-1; size: NA; V: TRBV11-3; CDR3: CASSLPTGLGTEAFF; DNA: TGTGCCAGCAGCTTACCTACAGGGCTCGGAACTGAAGCTTTCTTT
D: TRBD2; J: TRBJ2-2; size: NA; V: TRBV19; CDR3: CASSIKPGGTGELFF; DNA: TGTGCCAGTAGTATCAAACCGGGGGGCACCGGGGAGCTGTTTTTT
D: TRBD2; J: TRBJ2-1; size: NA; V: TRBV7-2; CDR3: CASRTGTSVYNEQFF; DNA: TGTGCCAGCAGAACCGGGACTAGCGTCTACAATGAGCAGTTCTTC
D: TRBD2; J: TRBJ2-1; size: NA; V: TRBV24-1; CDR3: CATSDTSGSNNEQFF; DNA: TGTGCCACCAGTGACACTAGCGGGAGCAACAATGAGCAGTTCTTC
D: NA; J: TRBJ2-1; size: once; V: TRBV19; CDR3: CASSNTGTFVDSYNEQFF; DNA: TGTGCCAGTAGTAATACGGGGACTTTCGTTGACTCCTACAATGAGCAGTTCTTC
D: TRBD1; J: TRBJ1-6; size: NA; V: TRBV20-1; CDR3: CSASSARQGYNSPLHF; DNA: TGCAGTGCTAGTTCGGCTCGACAGGGGTATAATTCACCCCTCCACTTT